This TCR beta chain appears in the sequencing data of a study of regulatory T cells in long-lasting Graves disease. There are a few counts of this clonotype. Time point of the sample: persistent/refractory GD, antithyroid drugs over 5 years with positive TRAb. Isolated PBMC RNA provided the starting material for the TCR library. Arm-PCR of CDR3 regions and iRepertoire HTBI primers were used to build TCR beta libraries. TCRdb ran MiXCR on the multiplex PCR reads and lists one entry per CDR3 protein. The sample contains some 440,000 distinct CDR3 sequences, around 21% of which appear only once. The junction had 10 bases not matched to a gene; V was cut back by 0 bases and J by 5 bases. Germline V gene lookup returns CDR1 SGHRS and CDR2 YFSETQ. This CDR3 region has 17 residues.

V usage is TRBV5-1 and J usage is TRBJ2-7; 11 bases match TRBD2. The sequence came from a female donor with Graves disease. This specimen was peripheral blood mononuclear cells (PBMCs), taken when the disease was refractory, from a patient treated with antithyroid drugs. The CDR3, as DNA: TGCGCCAGCAGCTTGGCCGCTACTAGCGGGAGATCCCACGAGCAGTACTTC. Translation gives CASSLAATSGRSHEQYF.